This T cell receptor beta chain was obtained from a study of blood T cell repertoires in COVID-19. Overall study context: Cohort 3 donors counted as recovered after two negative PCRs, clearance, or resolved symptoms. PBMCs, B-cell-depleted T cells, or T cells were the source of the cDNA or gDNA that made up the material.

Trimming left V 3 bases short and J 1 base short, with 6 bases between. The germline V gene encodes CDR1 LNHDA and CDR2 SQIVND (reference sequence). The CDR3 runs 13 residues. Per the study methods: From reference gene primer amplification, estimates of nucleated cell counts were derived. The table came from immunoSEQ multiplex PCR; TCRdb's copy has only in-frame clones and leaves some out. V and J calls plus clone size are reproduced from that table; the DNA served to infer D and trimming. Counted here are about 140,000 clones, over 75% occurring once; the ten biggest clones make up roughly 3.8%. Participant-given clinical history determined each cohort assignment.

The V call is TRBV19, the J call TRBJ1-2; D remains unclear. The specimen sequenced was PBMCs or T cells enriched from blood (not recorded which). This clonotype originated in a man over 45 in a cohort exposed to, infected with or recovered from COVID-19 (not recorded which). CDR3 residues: CASSILLNYGYTF. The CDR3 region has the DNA TGTGCCAGTAGTATCCTCCTTAACTATGGCTACACCTTC.